These 13 T cell receptor beta chains were sequenced from one sample in a study of PD-L1 blockade in urothelial cancer. Time point of the sample: pretreatment peripheral blood. Generated by immunoSEQ multiplex PCR, the TCRdb table keeps only in-frame clones and is missing some. This sample has 60,000 to 75,000 clones, with approximately 84% found just once. Specimen: PBMCs, collected around atezolizumab (anti-PD-L1) treatment. All receptors come from a man aged 60 to 75 with urothelial cancer.

The count of this clone is one. The chain uses TRBV14 and TRBJ2-1, with 11 bases identical to TRBD2. The CDR3 contains 16 residues. Germline assignment: CDR1 SGHDN and CDR2 FVKESK. J lost 8 bases, V lost 1 base, and 7 bases had no gene match. The CDR3 loop is CASSQGRTSGLDEQFF. The CDR3 region has the DNA TGTGCCAGCAGCCAAGGGAGGACTAGCGGGTTAGATGAGCAGTTCTTC.

This sequence joins TRBV19 and TRBJ1-1; 8 bases align to TRBD1. V was clipped by 8 bases and J by 1 base; unmatched bases: 3. This CDR3 is 13 amino acids long. Germline V gene lookup returns CDR1 LNHDA and CDR2 SQIVND (reference sequence). The CDR3 nucleotides read TGTGCCAGTGGGACAGGTGGGAACACTGAAGCTTTCTTT. As protein: CASGTGGNTEAFF.

The rearrangement joins TRBV28 to TRBJ1-2; weak D call: TRBD1 (5 bases). Per the germline V gene, CDR1 is MDHEN and CDR2 is SYDVKM. The CDR3 has 14 amino acids. V lost 8 bases, J lost 8 bases, and 21 bases lay in between. The chain's CDR3 is CASSLGTLRRGYTF. In DNA, the CDR3 is TGTGCCAGCTCTCTTGGGACTCTTAGAAGGGGCTACACCTTC.

This clone was seen just once. The chain joins TRBV6-1 to TRBJ1-1, with 7 positions matching TRBD1. Looked up from germline, CDR1 is MNHNS and CDR2 is SASEGT. V was clipped by 0 bases and J by 11 bases; unmatched bases: 6. The CDR3 loop spans 13 amino acids. The CDR3 here is CASSEARDRDAFF. Written as DNA, the CDR3 is TGTGCCAGCAGTGAAGCCCGGGACAGAGACGCTTTCTTT.

This clone was detected only once. The chain is built from TRBV6-5 and TRBJ1-5, with TRBD1 as a possible D gene (5 bases). The CDR3 covers 15 residues. Deletions cut 7 bases from V and 0 bases from J, with 13 bases between. Germline CDR1 reads MNHEY; CDR2 reads SVGAGI. The CDR3 spells CASKRDALSNQPQHF. Here the CDR3 DNA reads TGTGCCAGCAAGCGGGACGCACTTAGCAATCAGCCCCAGCATTTT.

This rearrangement joins TRBV4-3 to TRBJ2-3; 8 bases fit TRBD2. CDR1 is LGHNA and CDR2 is YSLEER in the germline V gene. The CDR3 length is 16 residues. V was clipped by 4 bases and J by 5 bases; unmatched bases: 11. The CDR3 is CASSPSPGGLKDTQYF. CDR3 coding DNA: TGCGCCAGCAGCCCTTCCCCGGGGGGGCTGAAAGATACGCAGTATTTT.

V is TRBV11-2 and J is TRBJ2-2; D gene ambiguous. The CDR3 consists of 12 residues. Germline V gives CDR1 SGHAT, CDR2 FQNNGV. Trimming cost V 5 bases and J 7 bases, with 8 bases left between them. Here the CDR3 DNA reads TGTGCCAGCAGCCCCGCGATCGGGGAGCTGTTTTTT. It is translated as CASSPAIGELFF.

This rearrangement joins TRBV2 to TRBJ2-5, with D hard to call. This CDR3 contains 13 residues. The germline CDR1 and CDR2 sequences are SNHLY and FYNNEI. V was trimmed by 3 bases and J by 1 base, leaving 6 bases between them. The CDR3 here is CASSELVQETQYF. The DNA for the CDR3 is TGTGCCAGCAGTGAGCTAGTCCAAGAGACCCAGTACTTC.

There are a few counts of this clone. The CDR3 here is CASSFAGGTEAFF. The CDR3 region has the DNA TGTGCCAGCAGCTTTGCCGGAGGGACTGAAGCTTTCTTT. The chain joins TRBV7-2 to TRBJ1-1; D unclear. Trimming stripped 3 bases from V and 5 bases from J, with 10 bases between. From germline, CDR1 is SGHTA and CDR2 FQGNSA. The CDR3 has 13 residues.

The rearrangement uses TRBV29-1 and TRBJ2-1, with 9 bases matching TRBD1. This CDR3 is built from 14 residues. Unmatched junction bases numbered 4, after V lost 3 bases and J lost 4 bases. CDR1 is SQVTM and CDR2 is ANQGSEA in the germline V gene. The CDR3 reads CSVEGTGKYNEQFF. DNA of the CDR3: TGCAGCGTTGAGGGGACAGGGAAGTACAATGAGCAGTTCTTC.

The chain has TRBV5-6 and TRBJ2-2; a possible D gene is TRBD2 (5 bases). V was trimmed by 3 bases and J by 2 bases, leaving 11 bases between them. This CDR3 region has 15 residues. Germline V gene sequence: CDR1 SGHDT, CDR2 YYEEEE. DNA of the CDR3: TGTGCCAGCAGCTCCGGGGTACTTAACACCGGGGAGCTGTTTTTT. Its protein is CASSSGVLNTGELFF.

The chain has TRBV18 and TRBJ1-1, with TRBD1 identical over 8 bases. Germline CDR1 and CDR2: KGHSH and LQKENI. V shed 6 bases, J shed 5 bases, and the junction held 17 bases outside the gene matches. The CDR3 is 17 amino acids. CDR3 DNA sequence: TGTGCCAGCTCTCCTGAAAAAAGACAGGGGAGGGGAACTGAAGCTTTCTTT. This codes for CASSPEKRQGRGTEAFF.

The V and J genes are TRBV7-2 and TRBJ2-7; D is perhaps TRBD1 (5 bases). Germline-derived CDR1 and CDR2 are SGHTA and FQGNSA. The CDR3 is 16 amino acids. V shed 1 base and J shed 2 bases, with 15 bases lying between them. CDR3 sequence: CASSLDRSRAPYEQYF. The CDR3 DNA sequence: TGTGCCAGCAGCTTAGACAGGTCCAGGGCGCCCTACGAGCAGTACTTC. Variable domain in full (rest from reference TRBV7-2 and TRBJ2-7): GAGVSQSPSNKVTEKGKDVELRCDPISGHTALYWYRQSLGQGLEFLIYFQGNSAPDKSGLPSDRFSAERTGGSVSTLTIQRTQQEDSAVYLCASSLDRSRAPYEQYFGPGTRLTVT.